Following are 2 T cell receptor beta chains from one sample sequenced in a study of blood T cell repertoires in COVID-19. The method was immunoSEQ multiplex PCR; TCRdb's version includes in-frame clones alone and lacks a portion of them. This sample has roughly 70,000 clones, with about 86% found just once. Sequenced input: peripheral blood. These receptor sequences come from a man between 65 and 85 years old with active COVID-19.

DNA of the CDR3: TGTGCCACCAGCCCAACAGGAGAACAGTCCGTGGATACGCAGTATTTT. Translated, it gives CATSPTGEQSVDTQYF. J is TRBJ2-3 and V is TRBV24-1; TRBD1 is a possible D gene (5 bases). This CDR3 has 16 residues. The germline CDR1 and CDR2 sequences are KGHDR and SFDVKD. The V end lost 7 bases, the J end lost 6 bases, and 22 bases lay between the germline ends.

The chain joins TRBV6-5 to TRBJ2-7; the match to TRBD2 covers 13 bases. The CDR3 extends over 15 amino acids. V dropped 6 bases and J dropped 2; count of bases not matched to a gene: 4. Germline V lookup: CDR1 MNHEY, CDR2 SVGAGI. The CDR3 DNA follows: TGTGCCAGCAGCCCACTAGCGGGAGGGCCCTACGAGCAGTACTTC. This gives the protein CASSPLAGGPYEQYF.